This T cell receptor (beta chain) is drawn from a study of blood T cell repertoires in COVID-19. The CDR3 consists of 15 residues. CDR1 and CDR2 (germline): MNHEY, SVGEGT. Trimming cost V 5 bases and J 4 bases, with 17 bases left between them. TCRdb keeps only in-frame clones here, not all; method: immunoSEQ multiplex PCR. Of 180,000 or so clones in the sample, 85% are singletons; the top ten hold approximately 5%. The sample consisted of peripheral blood. The TCR originated in a woman of 80 years or more with acute or convalescent COVID-19. The chain recombines TRBV6-2 or TRBV6-3 with TRBJ1-1; D is possibly TRBD1 (6 bases). CDR3 sequence: CASSTRQVWSTEAFF. Written as DNA, the CDR3 is TGTGCCAGCAGTACTCGACAGGTTTGGAGCACTGAAGCTTTCTTT.